This T cell receptor beta chain was captured by sequencing in a study of T cell responses to AZD1222 COVID-19 vaccine. Clones were read by immunoSEQ multiplex PCR, and TCRdb kept only the in-frame ones, dropping some. In the table there are around 140,000 clones, 80% to 90% of which are singletons. Germline V lookup: CDR1 SGHNT, CDR2 YENEEA. J lost 3 bases, V lost 5 bases, and 6 bases had no gene match. There are 16 residues in the CDR3. This clone was recorded a few times. This TCR was recovered from an adult in good health. The rearrangement joins TRBV11-3 to TRBJ1-3; 11 nucleotides align to TRBD1. The sequencing here drew on peripheral blood, taken on day 0 of AZD1222 vaccination. The CDR3 here is CASSEGDRGIGNTIYF. In DNA form, the CDR3 reads TGTGCCAGCAGCGAGGGGGACAGGGGGATTGGAAACACCATATATTTT.